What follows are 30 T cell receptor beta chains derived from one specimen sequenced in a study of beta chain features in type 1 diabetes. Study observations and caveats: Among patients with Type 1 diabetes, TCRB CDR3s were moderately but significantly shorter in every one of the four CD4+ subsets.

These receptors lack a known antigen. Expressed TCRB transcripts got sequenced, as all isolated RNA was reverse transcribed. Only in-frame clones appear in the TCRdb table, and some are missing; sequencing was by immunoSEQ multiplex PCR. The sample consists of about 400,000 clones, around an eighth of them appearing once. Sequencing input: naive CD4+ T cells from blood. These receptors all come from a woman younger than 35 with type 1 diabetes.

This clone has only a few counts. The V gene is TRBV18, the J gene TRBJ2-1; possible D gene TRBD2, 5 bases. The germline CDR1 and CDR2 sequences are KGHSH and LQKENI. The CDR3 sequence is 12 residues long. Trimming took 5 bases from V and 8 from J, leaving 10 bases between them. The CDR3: CASSNTRDEQFF. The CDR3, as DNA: TGTGCCAGCTCAAATACTAGAGATGAGCAGTTCTTC.

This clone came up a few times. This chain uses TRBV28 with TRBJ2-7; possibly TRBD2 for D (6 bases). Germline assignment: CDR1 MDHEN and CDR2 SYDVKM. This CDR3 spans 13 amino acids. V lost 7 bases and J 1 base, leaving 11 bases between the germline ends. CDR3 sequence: CASTGGPSYEQYF. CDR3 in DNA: TGTGCCAGCACCGGGGGACCTTCCTACGAGCAGTACTTC.

CDR3 DNA sequence: TGCGCCAGCAGCTACTCCTGGACTAGCGGACCTCCCTACGAGCAGTACTTC. Its protein is CASSYSWTSGPPYEQYF. J is TRBJ2-7 and V is TRBV4-3, with TRBD2 matching 10 bases. CDR3 length: 17 residues. J lost 2 bases, V lost 5 bases, and 12 bases had no gene match. CDR1 and CDR2 from the germline V gene are LGHNA and YSLEER.

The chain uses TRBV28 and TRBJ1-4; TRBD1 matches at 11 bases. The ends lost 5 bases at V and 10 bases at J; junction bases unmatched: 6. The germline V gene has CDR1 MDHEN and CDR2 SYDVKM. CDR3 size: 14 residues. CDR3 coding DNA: TGTGCCAGCAGTGGGGACAGGGGGATTGGAAAACTGTTTTTT. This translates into CASSGDRGIGKLFF.

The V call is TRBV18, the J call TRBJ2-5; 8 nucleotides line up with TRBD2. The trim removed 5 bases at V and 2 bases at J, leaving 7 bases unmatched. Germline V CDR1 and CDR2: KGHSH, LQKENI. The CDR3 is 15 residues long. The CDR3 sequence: CASSTGLAVQETQYF. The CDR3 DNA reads TGTGCCAGCTCAACCGGACTAGCCGTGCAAGAGACCCAGTACTTC.

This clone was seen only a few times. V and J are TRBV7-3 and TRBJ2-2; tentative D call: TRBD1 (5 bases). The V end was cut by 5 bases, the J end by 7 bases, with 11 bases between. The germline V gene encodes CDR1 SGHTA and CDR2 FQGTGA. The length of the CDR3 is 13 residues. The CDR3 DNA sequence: TGTGCCAGCAGCACCCAGGGTGTCGGGGAGCTGTTTTTT. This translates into CASSTQGVGELFF.

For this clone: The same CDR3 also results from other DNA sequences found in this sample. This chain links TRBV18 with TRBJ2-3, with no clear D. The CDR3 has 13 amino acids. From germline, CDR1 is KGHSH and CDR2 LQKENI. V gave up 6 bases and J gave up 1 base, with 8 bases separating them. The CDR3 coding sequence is TGTGCCAGCTCGCCTCCAGGCACAGATACGCAGTATTTT. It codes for CASSPPGTDTQYF.

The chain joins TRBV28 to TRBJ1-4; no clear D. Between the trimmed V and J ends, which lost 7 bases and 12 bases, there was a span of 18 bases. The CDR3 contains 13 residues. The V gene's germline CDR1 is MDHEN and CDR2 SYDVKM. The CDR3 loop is CASKKAGPRELFF. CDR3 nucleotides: TGTGCCAGCAAGAAGGCAGGCCCGCGGGAACTGTTTTTT.

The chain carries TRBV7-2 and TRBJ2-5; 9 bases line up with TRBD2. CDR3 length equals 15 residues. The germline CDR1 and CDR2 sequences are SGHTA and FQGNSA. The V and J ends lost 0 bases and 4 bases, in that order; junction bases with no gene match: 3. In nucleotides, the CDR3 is TGTGCCAGCAGCTTAGCACTAGCGGGCTCAGAGACCCAGTACTTC. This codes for CASSLALAGSETQYF. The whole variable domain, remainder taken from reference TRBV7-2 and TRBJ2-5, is GAGVSQSPSNKVTEKGKDVELRCDPISGHTALYWYRQSLGQGLEFLIYFQGNSAPDKSGLPSDRFSAERTGGSVSTLTIQRTQQEDSAVYLCASSLALAGSETQYFGPGTRLLVL.

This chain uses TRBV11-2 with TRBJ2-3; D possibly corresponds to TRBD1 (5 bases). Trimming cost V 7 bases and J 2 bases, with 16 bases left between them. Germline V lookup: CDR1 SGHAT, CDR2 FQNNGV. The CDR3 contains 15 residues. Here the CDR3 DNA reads TGTGCCAGCACCCTAGGTCAGGGCCCCACAGATACGCAGTATTTT. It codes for CASTLGQGPTDTQYF.

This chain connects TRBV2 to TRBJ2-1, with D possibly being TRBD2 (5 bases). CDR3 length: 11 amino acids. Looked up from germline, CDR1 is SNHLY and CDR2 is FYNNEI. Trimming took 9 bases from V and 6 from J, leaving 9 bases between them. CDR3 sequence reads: CARGRGNEQFF. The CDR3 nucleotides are TGTGCCAGAGGGAGAGGCAATGAGCAGTTCTTC.

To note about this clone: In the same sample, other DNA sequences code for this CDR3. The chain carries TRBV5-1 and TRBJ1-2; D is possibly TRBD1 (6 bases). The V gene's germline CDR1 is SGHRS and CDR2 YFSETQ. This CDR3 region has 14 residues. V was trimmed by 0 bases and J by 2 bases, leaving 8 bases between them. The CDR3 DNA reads TGCGCCAGCAGCTTGGACAGGGCAAACTATGGCTACACCTTC. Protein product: CASSLDRANYGYTF.

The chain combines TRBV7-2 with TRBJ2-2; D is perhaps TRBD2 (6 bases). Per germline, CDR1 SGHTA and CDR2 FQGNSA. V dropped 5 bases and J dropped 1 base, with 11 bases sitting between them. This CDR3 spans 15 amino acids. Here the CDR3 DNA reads TGTGCCAGCAGCCTCGCGGGGTGGAACACCGGGGAGCTGTTTTTT. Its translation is CASSLAGWNTGELFF.

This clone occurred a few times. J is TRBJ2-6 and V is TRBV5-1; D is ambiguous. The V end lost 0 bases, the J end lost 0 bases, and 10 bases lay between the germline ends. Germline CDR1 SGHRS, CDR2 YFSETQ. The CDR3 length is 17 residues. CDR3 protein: CASSLDRFPSGANVLTF. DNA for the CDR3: TGCGCCAGCAGCTTGGACAGATTCCCCTCTGGGGCCAACGTCCTGACTTTC.

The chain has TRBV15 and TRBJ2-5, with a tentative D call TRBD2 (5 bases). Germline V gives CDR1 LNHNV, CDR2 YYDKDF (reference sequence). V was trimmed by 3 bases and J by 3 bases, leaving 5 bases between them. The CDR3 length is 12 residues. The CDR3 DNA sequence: TGTGCCACCAGCAGGGGAGAAGAGACCCAGTACTTC. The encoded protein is CATSRGEETQYF. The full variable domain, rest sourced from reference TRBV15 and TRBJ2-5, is DAMVIQNPRYQVTQFGKPVTLSCSQTLNHNVMYWYQQKSSQAPKLLFHYYDKDFNNEADTPDNFQSRRPNTSFCFLDIRSPGLGDTAMYLCATSRGEETQYFGPGTRLLVL.

CDR3 coding DNA: TGTGCCAGCAGCTTGGTGGCCGGGGGTAACTATGGCTACACCTTC. Amino acids: CASSLVAGGNYGYTF. This rearrangement joins TRBV5-6 to TRBJ1-2, with a weak D call TRBD1 (5 bases). V was pared by 0 bases and J by 1 base, with 10 bases between. Germline values: CDR1 SGHDT, CDR2 YYEEEE. The CDR3 is 15 amino acids. Supplemented by reference TRBV5-6 and TRBJ1-2, the full variable domain reads DAGVTQSPTHLIKTRGQQVTLRCSPKSGHDTVSWYQQALGQGPQFIFQYYEEEERQRGNFPDRFSGHQFPNYSSELNVNALLLGDSALYLCASSLVAGGNYGYTFGSGTRLTVV.

In nucleotides, the CDR3 is TGTGCCAGCAGTTACTCCCCTTCTAGCACAGATACGCAGTATTTT. The encoded protein is CASSYSPSSTDTQYF. The chain links TRBV6-5 to TRBJ2-3; D gene unclear. Per the germline V gene, CDR1 is MNHEY and CDR2 is SVGAGI. Between the trimmed V and J ends, which lost 0 bases and 0 bases, there was a span of 7 bases. This CDR3 has 15 amino acids.

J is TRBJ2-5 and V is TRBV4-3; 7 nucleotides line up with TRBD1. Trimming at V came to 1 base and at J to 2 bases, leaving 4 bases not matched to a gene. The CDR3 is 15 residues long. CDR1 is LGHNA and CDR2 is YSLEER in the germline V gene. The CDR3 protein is CASSQVNRGQETQYF. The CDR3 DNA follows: TGCGCCAGCAGCCAAGTAAACAGGGGACAAGAGACCCAGTACTTC.

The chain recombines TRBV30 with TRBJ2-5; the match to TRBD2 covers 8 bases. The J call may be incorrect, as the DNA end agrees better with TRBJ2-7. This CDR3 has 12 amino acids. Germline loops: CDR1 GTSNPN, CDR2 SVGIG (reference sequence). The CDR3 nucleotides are TGTGCCTGGGACGGGGGGGACCACGAGCAGTACTTC. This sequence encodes CAWDGGDHEQYF.

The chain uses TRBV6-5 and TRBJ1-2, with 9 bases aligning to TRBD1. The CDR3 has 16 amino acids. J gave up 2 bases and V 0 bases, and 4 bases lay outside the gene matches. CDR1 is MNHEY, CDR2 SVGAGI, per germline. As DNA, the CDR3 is TGTGCCAGCAGTTACTCAGGGACAGGGCTGAACTATGGCTACACCTTC. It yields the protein CASSYSGTGLNYGYTF.

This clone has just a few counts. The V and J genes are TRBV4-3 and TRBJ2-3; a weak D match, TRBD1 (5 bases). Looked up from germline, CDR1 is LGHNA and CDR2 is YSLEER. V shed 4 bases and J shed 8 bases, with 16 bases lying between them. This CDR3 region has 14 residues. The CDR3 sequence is CASSRDTTAFTQYF. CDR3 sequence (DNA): TGCGCCAGCAGCCGAGACACGACAGCCTTTACGCAGTATTTT.

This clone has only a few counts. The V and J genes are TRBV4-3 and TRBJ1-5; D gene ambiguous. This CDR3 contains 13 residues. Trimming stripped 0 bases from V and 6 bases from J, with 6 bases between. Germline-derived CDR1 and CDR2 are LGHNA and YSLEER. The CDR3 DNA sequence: TGCGCCAGCAGCCAAGACGGGGTTCAGCCCCAGCATTTT. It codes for CASSQDGVQPQHF.

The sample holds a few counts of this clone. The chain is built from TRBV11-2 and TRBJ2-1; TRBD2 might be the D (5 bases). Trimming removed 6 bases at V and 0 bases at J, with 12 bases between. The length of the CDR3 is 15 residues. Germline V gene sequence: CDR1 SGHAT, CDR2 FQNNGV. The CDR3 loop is CASRPGVSSYNEQFF. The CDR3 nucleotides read TGTGCCAGCAGACCCGGGGTTAGCTCCTACAATGAGCAGTTCTTC.

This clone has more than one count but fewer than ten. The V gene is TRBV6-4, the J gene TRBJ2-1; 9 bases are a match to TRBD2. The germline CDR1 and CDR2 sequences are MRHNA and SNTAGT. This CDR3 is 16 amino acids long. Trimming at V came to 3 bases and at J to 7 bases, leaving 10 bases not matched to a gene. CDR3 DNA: TGTGCCAGCAGTGATCCACGCGGGGGGGCGGGGAATGAGCAGTTCTTC. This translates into CASSDPRGGAGNEQFF.

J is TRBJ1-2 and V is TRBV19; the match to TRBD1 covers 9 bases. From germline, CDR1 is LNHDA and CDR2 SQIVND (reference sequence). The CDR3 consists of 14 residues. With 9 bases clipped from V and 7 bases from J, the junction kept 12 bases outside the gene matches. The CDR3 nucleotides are TGTGCCAGCGAGCCGGGACAGGGTGCAAGTGGCTACACCTTC. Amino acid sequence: CASEPGQGASGYTF.

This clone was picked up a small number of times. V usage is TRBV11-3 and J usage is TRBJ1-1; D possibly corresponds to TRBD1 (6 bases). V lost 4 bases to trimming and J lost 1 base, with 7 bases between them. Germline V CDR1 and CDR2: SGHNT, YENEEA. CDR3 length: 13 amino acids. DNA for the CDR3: TGTGCCAGCAGCTGGACAGCGAACACTGAAGCTTTCTTT. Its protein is CASSWTANTEAFF.

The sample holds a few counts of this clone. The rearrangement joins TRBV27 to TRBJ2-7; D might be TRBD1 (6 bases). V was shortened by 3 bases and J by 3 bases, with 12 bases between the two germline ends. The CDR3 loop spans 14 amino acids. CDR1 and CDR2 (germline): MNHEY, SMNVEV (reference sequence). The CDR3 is CASSFSGVFYEQYF. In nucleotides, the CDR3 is TGTGCCAGCAGTTTTTCAGGGGTCTTCTACGAGCAGTACTTC.

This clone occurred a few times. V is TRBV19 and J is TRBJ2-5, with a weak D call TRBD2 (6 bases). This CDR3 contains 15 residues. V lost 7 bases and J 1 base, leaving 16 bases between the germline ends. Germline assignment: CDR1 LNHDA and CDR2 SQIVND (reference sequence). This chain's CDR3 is CASKGSGAIQETQYF. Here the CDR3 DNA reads TGTGCCAGTAAGGGGTCGGGAGCAATCCAAGAGACCCAGTACTTC.

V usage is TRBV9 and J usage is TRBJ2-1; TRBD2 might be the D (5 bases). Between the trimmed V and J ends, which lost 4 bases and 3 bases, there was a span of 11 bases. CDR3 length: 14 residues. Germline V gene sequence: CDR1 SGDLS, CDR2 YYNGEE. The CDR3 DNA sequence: TGTGCCAGCAGCAATCAGCGGAGCTACAATGAGCAGTTCTTC. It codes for CASSNQRSYNEQFF.

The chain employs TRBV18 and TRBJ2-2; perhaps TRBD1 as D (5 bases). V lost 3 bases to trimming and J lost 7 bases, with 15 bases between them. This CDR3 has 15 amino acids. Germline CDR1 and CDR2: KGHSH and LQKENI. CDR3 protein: CASSPIGPQVGELFF. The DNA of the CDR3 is TGTGCCAGCTCACCGATTGGCCCACAGGTCGGGGAGCTGTTTTTT.